This T cell receptor beta chain derives from a study of Graves' ophthalmopathy and Graves' hyperthyroidism. Overall study results and limits: Among thyroid clonotypes expanded above 0.001 frequency, most also appeared in blood.

The V gene lost 6 bases and the J gene lost 5 bases, with 14 bases spanning the gap. Germline values: CDR1 SEHNR, CDR2 FQNEAQ (reference sequence). The CDR3 has 13 residues. This clonotype was found many times. The antigen is not known. Stable hyperthyroidism referred to disease that showed no ophthalmopathy within 18 months of follow-up. The authors enrolled newly diagnosed hyperthyroidism patients aged 18 to 65 with under 2 months' duration. It was from about 10 ml of fresh peripheral blood that the PBMCs came. CDR3 regions of TCR beta were amplified from RNA transcripts. HTBI-primed first-round RT-PCR preceded second-round multiplex PCR. TCRdb ran MiXCR on the multiplex PCR reads and lists one entry per CDR3 protein. This sample yields some 380,000 distinct CDR3 sequences, of which 15% are seen a single time; about 7% belongs to the top ten.

The receptor comes from a woman aged 18-30 years with stable Graves' hyperthyroidism. The chain carries TRBV7-9 and TRBJ2-7; D may correspond to TRBD1 or TRBD2 (5 bases each). The sequencing sample was made of peripheral blood. The CDR3 nucleotides read TGTGCCAGCAGTTCCCGGGGCATCGACGAGCAGTACTTC. As protein: CASSSRGIDEQYF. The full variable domain, its missing parts supplied by reference TRBV7-9 and TRBJ2-7, is DTGVSQNPRHKITKRGQNVTFRCDPISEHNRLYWYRQTLGQGPEFLTYFQNEAQLEKSRLLSDRFSAERPKGSFSTLEIQRTEQGDSAMYLCASSSRGIDEQYFGPGTRLTVT.